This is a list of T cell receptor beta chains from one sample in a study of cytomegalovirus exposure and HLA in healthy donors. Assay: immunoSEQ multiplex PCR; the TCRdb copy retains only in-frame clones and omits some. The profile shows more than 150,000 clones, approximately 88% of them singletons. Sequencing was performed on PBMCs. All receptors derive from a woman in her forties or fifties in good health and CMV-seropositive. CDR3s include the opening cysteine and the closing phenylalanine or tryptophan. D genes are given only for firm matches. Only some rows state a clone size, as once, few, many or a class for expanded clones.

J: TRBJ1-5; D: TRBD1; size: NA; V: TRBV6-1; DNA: TGTGCCAGCAGTGAAACAGGGGGCGCGTTGGGCAATCAGCCCCAGCATTTT; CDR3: CASSETGGALGNQPQHF
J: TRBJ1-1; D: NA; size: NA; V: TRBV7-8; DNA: TGTGCCAGCAGCTTAGGAGGGTTGAACACTGAAGCTTTCTTT; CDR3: CASSLGGLNTEAFF
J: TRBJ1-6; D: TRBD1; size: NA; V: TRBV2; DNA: TGTGCCAGCAGAGCCGACAGGGGCACCCTCCACTTT; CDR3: CASRADRGTLHF
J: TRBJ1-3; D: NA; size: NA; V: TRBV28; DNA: TGTGCCAGCAGTGGAGGGACGGCTGGAAACACCATATATTTT; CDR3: CASSGGTAGNTIYF
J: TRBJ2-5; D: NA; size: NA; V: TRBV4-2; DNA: TGTGCCAGCAGCCAAGGGGAACGGGGGAGTCACCAAGAGACCCAGTACTTC; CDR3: CASSQGERGSHQETQYF
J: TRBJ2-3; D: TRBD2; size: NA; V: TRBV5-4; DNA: TGTGCCAGCAGCCAGACTAGCGGGGGGCCCAGAGATACGCAGTATTTT; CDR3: CASSQTSGGPRDTQYF
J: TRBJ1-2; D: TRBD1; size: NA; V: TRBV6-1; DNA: TGTGCCAGCAGTGAAAGGTGGGGGACAGGGGGAACAAACTATGGCTACACCTTC; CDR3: CASSERWGTGGTNYGYTF
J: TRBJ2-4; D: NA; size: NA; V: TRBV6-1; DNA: TGTGCCAGCAGCCCGCATCTCGGGGGAGGAAACATTCAGTACTTC; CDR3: CASSPHLGGGNIQYF
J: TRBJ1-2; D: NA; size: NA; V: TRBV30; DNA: TGTGCCCGATCGCGGGGGCCCGGTGATGGCTACACCTTC; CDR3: CARSRGPGDGYTF
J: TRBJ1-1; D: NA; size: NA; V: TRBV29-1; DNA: TGCAGCGGGACAGCGAACACTGAAGCTTTCTTT; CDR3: CSGTANTEAFF
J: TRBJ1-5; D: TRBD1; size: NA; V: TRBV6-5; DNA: TGTGCCAGCAGGCGAGACAGGGCGGGACAGCCCCAGCATTTT; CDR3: CASRRDRAGQPQHF
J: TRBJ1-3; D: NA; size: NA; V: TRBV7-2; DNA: TGTGCCAGCAGCTTATCTAGCGGCTTCTCTGGAAACACCATATATTTT; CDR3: CASSLSSGFSGNTIYF
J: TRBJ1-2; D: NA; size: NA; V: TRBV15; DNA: TGTGCCACCAGCAGAGATGGAGAGAACTATGGCTACACCTTC; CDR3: CATSRDGENYGYTF
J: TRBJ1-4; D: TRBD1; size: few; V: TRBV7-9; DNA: TGTGCCAGCAGCTTACAGGGGGCGTCTGATGAAAAACTGTTTTTT; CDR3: CASSLQGASDEKLFF
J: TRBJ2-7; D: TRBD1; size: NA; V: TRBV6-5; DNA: TGTGCCAGCACTAGACAGGGATCCTACGAGCAGTACTTC; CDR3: CASTRQGSYEQYF
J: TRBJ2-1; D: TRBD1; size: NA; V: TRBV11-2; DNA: TGTGCCAGCAGCCGGACAGGGGGCTTCAACAATGAGCAGTTCTTC; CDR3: CASSRTGGFNNEQFF
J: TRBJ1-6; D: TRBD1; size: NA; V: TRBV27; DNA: TGTGCCAGCAGTCTCCGGGACAGGTCTTATAATTCACCCCTCCACTTT; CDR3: CASSLRDRSYNSPLHF
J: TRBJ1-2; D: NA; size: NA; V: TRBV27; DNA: TGTGCCAGCAGTCTAGTTTCGGGTAGGGAGTACTATGGCTACACCTTC; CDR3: CASSLVSGREYYGYTF
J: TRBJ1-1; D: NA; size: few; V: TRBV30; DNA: TGTGCCTGGGATCTAATGAACACTGAAGCTTTCTTT; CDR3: CAWDLMNTEAFF
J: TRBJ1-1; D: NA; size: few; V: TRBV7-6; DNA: TGTGCCAGCAGCAACCAGGGATACACTGAAGCTTTCTTT; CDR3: CASSNQGYTEAFF
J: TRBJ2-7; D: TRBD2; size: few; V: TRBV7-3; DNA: TGTGCCAGCAGCTTAGACGGGGGGGCTTACGAGCAGTACTTC; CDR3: CASSLDGGAYEQYF
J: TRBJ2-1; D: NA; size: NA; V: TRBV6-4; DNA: TGTGCCAGCAGTGACTTCCCGGGGGAGCAGTTCTTC; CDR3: CASSDFPGEQFF
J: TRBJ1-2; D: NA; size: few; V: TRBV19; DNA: TGTGCCACGGGGGAGGGGCCACGCTATGGCTACACCTTC; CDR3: CATGEGPRYGYTF
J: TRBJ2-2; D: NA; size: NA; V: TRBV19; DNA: TGTGCCAGTAGCGGGGGAACGAACACCGGGGAGCTGTTTTTT; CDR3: CASSGGTNTGELFF
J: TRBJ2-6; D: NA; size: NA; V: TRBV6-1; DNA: TGTGCCAGCGAGAAGCTCTCTGGGGCCAACGTCCTGACTTTC; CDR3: CASEKLSGANVLTF
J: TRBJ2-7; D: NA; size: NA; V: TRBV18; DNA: TGTGCCAGCTCACCAATAGGGGGCGAGCAGTACTTC; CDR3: CASSPIGGEQYF
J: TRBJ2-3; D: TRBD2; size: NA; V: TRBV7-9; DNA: TGTGCCAGCAGCTTTAGTAGTCAGACCGGGACTAGAGGCACAGATACGCAGTATTTT; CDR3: CASSFSSQTGTRGTDTQYF
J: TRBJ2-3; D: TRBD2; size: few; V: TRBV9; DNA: TGTGCCAGCAGCCCGGGGGGTTCGGCAAATACGCAGTATTTT; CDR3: CASSPGGSANTQYF
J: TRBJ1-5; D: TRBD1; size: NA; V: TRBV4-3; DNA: TGCGCCAGCAGCCAAGGACAGGGAGGACAGCCCCAGCATTTT; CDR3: CASSQGQGGQPQHF
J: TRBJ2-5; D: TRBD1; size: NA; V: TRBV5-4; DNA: TGTGCCAGCAGCTTCGGGCAGGGGGCCGGAGAGCAGTACTTC; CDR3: CASSFGQGAGEQYF